One and the same sample provided the 18 T cell receptor beta chains below, sequenced in a study of shared clonotypes between healthy human individuals. TCRdb keeps only in-frame clones here, not all; method: immunoSEQ multiplex PCR. This table has 900,000 to 1,200,000 clones, about 80% appearing once. Material: memory CD4+ T cells from PBMCs. Subset here: CD45RA-negative fraction. These receptors all come from a man aged 18 to 29 in good health. Some clones in this sample may be carry-over from other donors' samples.

Remarks on this clone: Other DNA sequences in the same sample also yield this CDR3. The chain combines TRBV7-6 with TRBJ2-3; no reliable D call. Trimming stripped 1 base from V and 3 bases from J, with 5 bases between. CDR1 SGHVS and CDR2 FNYEAQ come from the germline V gene. The CDR3 is 13 residues long. This chain's CDR3 is CASSLVGTDTQYF. CDR3 bases: TGTGCCAGCAGCTTAGTCGGTACAGATACGCAGTATTTT.

This chain connects TRBV28 to TRBJ2-7; a weak D match, TRBD2 (5 bases). The CDR3 has 19 residues. CDR1 and CDR2 (germline): MDHEN, SYDVKM. V lost 4 bases, J lost 6 bases, and 31 bases lay in between. This chain's CDR3 is CASSSPPPDLLRLAGEQYF. The CDR3 DNA reads as TGTGCCAGCAGTTCTCCCCCCCCGGACCTTCTTCGTCTGGCGGGCGAGCAGTACTTC.

The V gene is TRBV28, the J gene TRBJ2-1, with 9 positions matching TRBD1. This CDR3 is 15 amino acids long. With V trimmed by 3 bases and J by 7 bases, 7 bases remained unmatched. From germline, CDR1 is MDHEN and CDR2 SYDVKM. The CDR3 DNA reads TGTGCCAGCAGTTTTGGGACAGGGATACTAAATGAGCAGTTCTTC. It encodes CASSFGTGILNEQFF.

V gene TRBV7-2 combines with J gene TRBJ1-3, with a possible D match to TRBD1 (5 bases). Germline V gene sequence: CDR1 SGHTA, CDR2 FQGNSA. V dropped 6 bases and J dropped 4 bases, with 16 bases sitting between them. The CDR3 is 15 amino acids. As DNA, the CDR3 is TGTGCCAGCAGTCCAAGGGGAGGTTACGGAAACACCATATATTTT. Protein sequence: CASSPRGGYGNTIYF.

V is TRBV19 and J is TRBJ1-4, with 7 nucleotides matching TRBD1. With 2 bases clipped from V and 6 bases from J, the junction kept 6 bases outside the gene matches. CDR1 is LNHDA and CDR2 is SQIVND in the germline V gene (reference sequence). The CDR3 extends over 15 amino acids. CDR3 DNA: TGTGCCAGTAGTATAATCGACAGGGTGGATGAAAAACTGTTTTTT. This codes for CASSIIDRVDEKLFF.

V is TRBV7-2 and J is TRBJ1-1, with 7 nucleotides matching TRBD1. The CDR3 length is 14 residues. The J segment lost 4 bases and the V segment lost 4 bases, leaving 6 bases of the junction unmatched. From germline, CDR1 is SGHTA and CDR2 FQGNSA. The CDR3 coding sequence is TGTGCCAGCAGCTCGACGACAGGGACCACTGAAGCTTTCTTT. Its protein is CASSSTTGTTEAFF. Looking up the rest from reference TRBV7-2 and TRBJ1-1 gives the full variable domain: GAGVSQSPSNKVTEKGKDVELRCDPISGHTALYWYRQSLGQGLEFLIYFQGNSAPDKSGLPSDRFSAERTGGSVSTLTIQRTQQEDSAVYLCASSSTTGTTEAFFGQGTRLTVV.

As regards this clone: In the same sample, other DNA sequences code for this CDR3. This chain connects TRBV18 to TRBJ2-5; 9 bases align to TRBD1. Germline CDR1 KGHSH, CDR2 LQKENI. CDR3 length: 15 residues. Trimming removed 0 bases from V and 5 bases from J; junction bases left unmatched: 4. This CDR3 is CASSPPGQGEETQYF. The CDR3 region has the DNA TGTGCCAGCTCACCACCGGGACAGGGAGAGGAGACCCAGTACTTC.

As regards this clone: Its ends do not fully match the called genes, so a read error is possible. The V and J genes are TRBV15 and TRBJ2-2; 9 positions match TRBD2. The CDR3 totals 16 residues. Germline CDR1 and CDR2: LNHNV and YYDKDF (reference sequence). The CDR3 nucleotides read TGTGCCGCCAGGACTAGACTAGCGGATAACACCGGGGAGCTGTTTTTT. Protein: CAARTRLADNTGELFF.

The V call is TRBV7-9, the J call TRBJ1-1; tentatively, D is TRBD1 (5 bases). There are 14 residues in the CDR3. From germline, CDR1 is SEHNR and CDR2 FQNEAQ (reference sequence). Deletions cut 5 bases from V and 3 bases from J, with 13 bases between. DNA of the CDR3: TGTGCCAGCAGCCCGCTGGGGGGGGACACTGAAGCTTTCTTT. Amino acid sequence: CASSPLGGDTEAFF.

This chain joins TRBV28 and TRBJ1-1, with D possibly being TRBD1 (5 bases). The CDR3 is 15 amino acids. Germline V gene lookup returns CDR1 MDHEN and CDR2 SYDVKM. V lost 5 bases and J 4 bases, leaving 17 bases between the germline ends. In nucleotides, the CDR3 is TGTGCCAGCAGTCGCGCGGGGCTGGGGGGCACTGAAGCTTTCTTT. This translates into CASSRAGLGGTEAFF.

As concerns this clone: Distinct nucleotide sequences in the sample also encode this CDR3. CDR3 sequence: CSASTDTQYF. The CDR3 DNA reads TGCAGTGCTTCAACAGATACGCAGTATTTT. This rearrangement joins TRBV20-1 to TRBJ2-3; D remains unclear. The CDR3 spans 10 residues. Looked up from germline, CDR1 is DFQATT and CDR2 is SNEGSKA (reference sequence). The germline V and J ends were trimmed by 5 bases and 3 bases, with 3 bases remaining between them.

This clone was observed once. This chain joins TRBV27 and TRBJ1-2, with TRBD1 as a possible D gene (5 bases). Germline V gene lookup returns CDR1 MNHEY and CDR2 SMNVEV (reference sequence). This CDR3 region has 13 residues. V was pared by 6 bases and J by 5 bases, with 13 bases between. This CDR3 is CASRQALGYGYTF. The DNA for the CDR3 is TGTGCCAGCAGACAGGCACTGGGGTATGGCTACACCTTC.

The genes are TRBV5-1 and TRBJ2-1; 8 bases line up with TRBD2. CDR3 length: 14 amino acids. V shed 5 bases and J 11 bases; nucleotides not matched to a gene: 12. The germline V gene has CDR1 SGHRS and CDR2 YFSETQ. CDR3 residues: CASSISGATAKQFF. The DNA for the CDR3 is TGCGCCAGCAGTATTAGCGGGGCGACCGCTAAGCAGTTCTTC.

The V call is TRBV27, the J call TRBJ2-7; 14 bases line up with TRBD2. V shed 6 bases and J 7 bases; nucleotides not matched to a gene: 14. The length of the CDR3 is 17 residues. Per germline, CDR1 MNHEY and CDR2 SMNVEV (reference sequence). CDR3 residues: CASSPLPGLAGAREQYF. CDR3 DNA sequence: TGTGCCAGCAGCCCTCTCCCGGGACTAGCGGGAGCTCGTGAGCAGTACTTC.

The chain combines TRBV7-2 with TRBJ1-1, with D hard to call. Trimming took off 1 base at V and 5 bases at J, with 11 bases between the two ends. In germline, CDR1 is SGHTA, CDR2 FQGNSA. The CDR3 loop spans 14 amino acids. The CDR3 nucleotides are TGTGCCAGCAGCTTAGAGTTCTCCGGGACTGAAGCTTTCTTT. Translated, it gives CASSLEFSGTEAFF.

This chain uses TRBV10-3 with TRBJ1-1, with TRBD1 identical over 8 bases. Germline assignment: CDR1 ENHRY and CDR2 SYGVKD. The trim removed 6 bases at V and 1 base at J, leaving 4 bases unmatched. The CDR3 length is 14 residues. CDR3 amino acids: CAISTGTGNTEAFF. The CDR3 DNA is TGTGCCATCAGCACCGGGACAGGGAACACTGAAGCTTTCTTT.

This chain uses TRBV30 with TRBJ1-2; D remains unclear. V was pared by 0 bases and J by 6 bases, with 20 bases between. The CDR3 spans 16 residues. Germline V CDR1 and CDR2: GTSNPN, SVGIG (reference sequence). The CDR3: CAWSVRGNAYSNGYTF. The CDR3 DNA reads as TGTGCCTGGAGTGTACGAGGGAACGCTTATTCTAATGGCTACACCTTC.

In this sample, this clone turned up once. J is TRBJ2-5 and V is TRBV11-2; the D is unclear. TRBJ2-7 matches the DNA end more closely, so the J call is doubtful. The CDR3 contains 13 residues. Germline V gene sequence: CDR1 SGHAT, CDR2 FQNNGV. The CDR3 region is CASSLGQIYEQYF. CDR3 bases: TGTGCCAGCAGCTTAGGGCAGATCTACGAGCAGTACTTC.